These T cell receptor beta chains were read from a single sample in a study of T cell changes during pregnancy in multiple sclerosis. Using immunoSEQ multiplex PCR, the repertoire was profiled, and TCRdb retains in-frame clones only, with some absent. The sample comprises 130,000 or so clones, roughly 96% of which are singletons, and about 0.42% rests with the top ten. The sample was peripheral blood, taken after pregnancy. These receptors were taken from a female donor with multiple sclerosis, enrolled in a pregnancy study. Each CDR3 is given with its conserved first and last residue. D genes are given only for firm matches. Expanded clones are given a class, and other clones once, few, many or no size at all.

j_gene: TRBJ2-5; abundance: .; v_gene: TRBV7-2; d_gene: TRBD1; CDR3aa: CASSFLSRGRGETQYF; CDR3nt: TGTGCCAGCAGCTTCCTCTCCAGGGGGCGTGGAGAGACCCAGTACTTC
j_gene: TRBJ1-1; abundance: .; v_gene: TRBV18; d_gene: TRBD1; CDR3aa: CASSPRGPNTEAFF; CDR3nt: TGTGCCAGCTCACCAAGGGGGCCGAACACTGAAGCTTTCTTT
j_gene: TRBJ2-7; abundance: .; v_gene: TRBV27; d_gene: TRBD1; CDR3aa: CASRRGTGGKYEQYF; CDR3nt: TGTGCCAGCAGAAGAGGGACAGGGGGCAAGTACGAGCAGTACTTC
j_gene: TRBJ1-5; abundance: once; v_gene: TRBV30; d_gene: .; CDR3aa: CAWSKGDGNQPQHF; CDR3nt: TGTGCCTGGAGTAAGGGGGACGGGAATCAGCCCCAGCATTTT
j_gene: TRBJ1-4; abundance: .; v_gene: TRBV29-1; d_gene: TRBD1; CDR3aa: CSVELAEGAHEKLFF; CDR3nt: TGCAGCGTTGAACTGGCTGAGGGGGCCCATGAAAAACTGTTTTTT
j_gene: TRBJ2-7; abundance: .; v_gene: TRBV6-6; d_gene: TRBD1; CDR3aa: CASSYSGTGWVQYF; CDR3nt: TGTGCCAGCAGTTACTCCGGGACAGGGTGGGTGCAGTACTTC
j_gene: TRBJ2-2; abundance: .; v_gene: TRBV7-9; d_gene: .; CDR3aa: CARPTDGPGVGELFF; CDR3nt: TGTGCCAGGCCGACGGACGGGCCGGGGGTCGGGGAGCTGTTTTTT
j_gene: TRBJ2-1; abundance: .; v_gene: TRBV7-7; d_gene: TRBD2; CDR3aa: CASSLGGLAGNEQFF; CDR3nt: TGTGCTAGCAGCTTAGGGGGACTAGCGGGCAATGAGCAGTTCTTC
j_gene: TRBJ2-7; abundance: .; v_gene: TRBV7-6; d_gene: .; CDR3aa: CASSGGGTYEQYF; CDR3nt: TGTGCCAGCAGCGGTGGCGGTACCTACGAGCAGTACTTC
j_gene: TRBJ2-5; abundance: .; v_gene: TRBV15; d_gene: TRBD2; CDR3aa: CATSRDFGLAGGEGYQETQYF; CDR3nt: TGTGCCACCAGCAGAGATTTCGGGCTAGCGGGAGGGGAAGGGTACCAAGAGACCCAGTACTTC
j_gene: TRBJ1-5; abundance: .; v_gene: TRBV27; d_gene: .; CDR3aa: CASSLLTRQVKGQPQHF; CDR3nt: TGTGCCAGCAGTCTCCTAACCCGACAGGTTAAAGGCCAGCCCCAGCATTTT
j_gene: TRBJ2-5; abundance: .; v_gene: TRBV19; d_gene: .; CDR3aa: CASSLYRDQETQYF; CDR3nt: TGTGCCAGTAGTCTTTATCGAGATCAAGAGACCCAGTACTTC
j_gene: TRBJ1-5; abundance: .; v_gene: TRBV18; d_gene: .; CDR3aa: CASSPRGNGNQPQHF; CDR3nt: TGTGCCAGCTCACCTCGAGGGAATGGCAATCAGCCCCAGCATTTT
j_gene: TRBJ2-2; abundance: .; v_gene: TRBV6-5; d_gene: .; CDR3aa: CASTLGGTGELFF; CDR3nt: TGTGCCAGCACCCTAGGAGGAACCGGGGAGCTGTTTTTT
j_gene: TRBJ2-1; abundance: once; v_gene: TRBV2; d_gene: .; CDR3aa: CASRPRDLLYNEQFF; CDR3nt: TGTGCCAGCAGGCCACGGGATCTTCTCTACAATGAGCAGTTCTTC
j_gene: TRBJ2-3; abundance: .; v_gene: TRBV7-9; d_gene: .; CDR3aa: CASSLLLRDTQYF; CDR3nt: TGTGCCAGCAGCTTGCTTCTGAGGGATACGCAGTATTTT
j_gene: TRBJ2-7; abundance: .; v_gene: TRBV7-8; d_gene: TRBD2; CDR3aa: CASSLEGLVKQYF; CDR3nt: TGTGCCAGCAGCTTAGAGGGACTAGTCAAGCAGTACTTC
j_gene: TRBJ1-5; abundance: .; v_gene: TRBV5-5; d_gene: .; CDR3aa: CASSLVSSGANRNQPQHF; CDR3nt: TGTGCCAGCAGCTTGGTTAGTTCAGGGGCGAATCGCAATCAGCCCCAGCATTTT
j_gene: TRBJ1-2; abundance: .; v_gene: TRBV21-1; d_gene: .; CDR3aa: CASSKGNFDGAFCSGYTF; CDR3nt: TGTGCCAGCAGCAAAGGCAACTTTGACGGAGCTTTTTGTTCCGGCTACACCTTC
j_gene: TRBJ1-4; abundance: .; v_gene: TRBV27; d_gene: TRBD1; CDR3aa: CASSVTQGSEKLFF; CDR3nt: TGTGCCAGCAGCGTAACACAGGGGAGTGAAAAACTGTTTTTT
j_gene: TRBJ1-2; abundance: .; v_gene: TRBV4-2; d_gene: .; CDR3aa: CASSQEGQYYGYTF; CDR3nt: TGTGCCAGCAGCCAAGAGGGCCAATACTATGGCTACACCTTC
j_gene: TRBJ2-7; abundance: .; v_gene: TRBV28; d_gene: TRBD2; CDR3aa: CASTNSGSFEQYF; CDR3nt: TGTGCCAGCACCAATAGCGGGAGCTTCGAGCAGTACTTC
j_gene: TRBJ1-1; abundance: once; v_gene: TRBV23-1; d_gene: .; CDR3aa: CASSGSTPEAFF; CDR3nt: TGCGCCAGCAGTGGTTCGACACCCGAAGCTTTCTTT
j_gene: TRBJ2-2; abundance: .; v_gene: TRBV7-6; d_gene: TRBD2; CDR3aa: CASTAGGSPGELFF; CDR3nt: TGTGCCAGCACCGCGGGCGGGAGTCCCGGGGAGCTGTTTTTT
j_gene: TRBJ1-2; abundance: .; v_gene: TRBV14; d_gene: TRBD1; CDR3aa: CASSQAGTAPYGYTF; CDR3nt: TGTGCCAGCAGCCAGGCTGGGACAGCGCCCTATGGCTACACCTTC
j_gene: TRBJ2-7; abundance: .; v_gene: TRBV7-9; d_gene: TRBD2; CDR3aa: CASSLEGLATHEQYF; CDR3nt: TGTGCCAGCAGCTTAGAGGGACTAGCGACGCACGAGCAGTACTTC
j_gene: TRBJ2-5; abundance: .; v_gene: TRBV9; d_gene: TRBD2; CDR3aa: CASSAQPSGRGETQYF; CDR3nt: TGTGCCAGCAGCGCCCAACCTAGCGGGAGAGGGGAGACCCAGTACTTC
j_gene: TRBJ1-2; abundance: .; v_gene: TRBV2; d_gene: TRBD1; CDR3aa: CASSESRQGARGYTF; CDR3nt: TGTGCCAGCAGTGAATCACGCCAGGGGGCGAGAGGCTACACCTTC
j_gene: TRBJ2-3; abundance: .; v_gene: TRBV27; d_gene: TRBD2; CDR3aa: CASSQLAGIMDTQYF; CDR3nt: TGTGCCAGCAGTCAACTAGCGGGAATTATGGATACGCAGTATTTT
j_gene: TRBJ1-2; abundance: .; v_gene: TRBV11-2; d_gene: TRBD1; CDR3aa: CASSDRAHYGYTF; CDR3nt: TGTGCCAGCTCAGACAGGGCTCACTATGGCTACACCTTC
j_gene: TRBJ2-3; abundance: once; v_gene: TRBV7-6; d_gene: TRBD2; CDR3aa: CASSLQAPSGLITDTQYF; CDR3nt: TGTGCCAGCAGCCTCCAGGCGCCTAGCGGTTTAATCACAGATACGCAGTATTTT
j_gene: TRBJ1-1; abundance: .; v_gene: TRBV20-1; d_gene: .; CDR3aa: CSARDGGVAFF; CDR3nt: TGCAGTGCTAGAGATGGAGGGGTTGCTTTCTTT
j_gene: TRBJ2-3; abundance: .; v_gene: TRBV9; d_gene: .; CDR3aa: CASSASITGAFTDTQYF; CDR3nt: TGTGCCAGCAGCGCATCGATAACGGGAGCGTTCACAGATACGCAGTATTTT
j_gene: TRBJ2-1; abundance: .; v_gene: TRBV7-9; d_gene: .; CDR3aa: CASSLALDNEQFF; CDR3nt: TGTGCCAGCAGCTTAGCTCTAGACAATGAGCAGTTCTTC
j_gene: TRBJ2-2; abundance: once; v_gene: TRBV10-2; d_gene: .; CDR3aa: CASIGGSGTGELFF; CDR3nt: TGCGCCAGCATTGGTGGGAGCGGGACCGGGGAGCTGTTTTTT
j_gene: TRBJ2-6; abundance: .; v_gene: TRBV28; d_gene: .; CDR3aa: CATNGGGPGANVLTF; CDR3nt: TGTGCCACCAATGGGGGGGGCCCTGGGGCCAACGTCCTGACTTTC
j_gene: TRBJ2-1; abundance: .; v_gene: TRBV7-8; d_gene: .; CDR3aa: CASSPYNEQFF; CDR3nt: TGTGCCAGCAGCCCATACAATGAGCAGTTCTTC
j_gene: TRBJ2-2; abundance: once; v_gene: TRBV2; d_gene: TRBD2; CDR3aa: CASSALAGTGELFF; CDR3nt: TGTGCCAGCAGTGCTCTAGCGGGCACCGGGGAGCTGTTTTTT
j_gene: TRBJ2-6; abundance: .; v_gene: TRBV5-1; d_gene: TRBD1; CDR3aa: CASRSGTGHSGANVLTF; CDR3nt: TGCGCCAGCAGATCCGGGACAGGGCACTCTGGGGCCAACGTCCTGACTTTC
j_gene: TRBJ2-7; abundance: .; v_gene: TRBV28; d_gene: .; CDR3aa: CASSFSEYEQYF; CDR3nt: TGTGCCAGCAGTTTTTCCGAGTACGAGCAGTACTTC
j_gene: TRBJ2-1; abundance: .; v_gene: TRBV6-4; d_gene: TRBD2; CDR3aa: CASTRLQTSGTYNEQFF; CDR3nt: TGTGCCAGCACTCGACTTCAGACTAGCGGGACCTACAATGAGCAGTTCTTC
j_gene: TRBJ2-4; abundance: .; v_gene: TRBV30; d_gene: TRBD1; CDR3aa: CAWRRQGTKNIQYF; CDR3nt: TGTGCCTGGAGAAGACAGGGGACTAAAAACATTCAGTACTTC
j_gene: TRBJ2-7; abundance: once; v_gene: TRBV7-2; d_gene: .; CDR3aa: CASSLGLSSYEQYF; CDR3nt: TGTGCCAGCAGCTTAGGACTGAGCTCCTACGAGCAGTACTTC
j_gene: TRBJ2-3; abundance: .; v_gene: TRBV28; d_gene: TRBD1; CDR3aa: CASSFIGTGVQDTQYF; CDR3nt: TGTGCCAGCAGTTTCATCGGGACAGGGGTACAGGATACGCAGTATTTT
j_gene: TRBJ2-5; abundance: once; v_gene: TRBV7-2; d_gene: TRBD2; CDR3aa: CASSLDSGRAGETQYF; CDR3nt: TGTGCCAGCAGCTTAGATAGCGGGAGGGCCGGTGAGACCCAGTACTTC
j_gene: TRBJ1-1; abundance: .; v_gene: TRBV9; d_gene: TRBD1; CDR3aa: CASTRGDITEAFF; CDR3nt: TGTGCCAGCACCAGGGGGGACATCACTGAAGCTTTCTTT
j_gene: TRBJ2-7; abundance: .; v_gene: TRBV5-4; d_gene: .; CDR3aa: CASSLGPLPYEQYF; CDR3nt: TGTGCCAGCAGCTTGGGGCCTTTGCCCTACGAGCAGTACTTC
j_gene: TRBJ1-4; abundance: .; v_gene: TRBV2; d_gene: .; CDR3aa: CASSERTANEKLFF; CDR3nt: TGTGCCAGCAGTGAAAGGACAGCAAATGAAAAACTGTTTTTT
j_gene: TRBJ1-5; abundance: once; v_gene: TRBV7-8; d_gene: .; CDR3aa: CASSPRWGGRSNQPQHF; CDR3nt: TGTGCCAGCAGCCCTAGGTGGGGGGGCAGAAGCAATCAGCCCCAGCATTTT
j_gene: TRBJ1-1; abundance: .; v_gene: TRBV27; d_gene: TRBD1; CDR3aa: CASGTGKISEAFF; CDR3nt: TGTGCCAGCGGGACAGGGAAGATATCTGAAGCTTTCTTT
j_gene: TRBJ1-2; abundance: .; v_gene: TRBV19; d_gene: .; CDR3aa: CASSGPTDYYYGYTF; CDR3nt: TGTGCCAGTAGCGGCCCCACTGACTACTACTATGGCTACACCTTC
j_gene: TRBJ2-1; abundance: .; v_gene: TRBV11-2; d_gene: .; CDR3aa: CASSFPRLGSSPAEQFF; CDR3nt: TGTGCCAGCAGCTTCCCCCGACTAGGATCGTCTCCAGCTGAGCAGTTCTTC
j_gene: TRBJ2-1; abundance: .; v_gene: TRBV27; d_gene: TRBD2; CDR3aa: CASSARFQGLAGADEQFF; CDR3nt: TGTGCCAGCAGTGCCAGATTCCAGGGACTAGCGGGGGCAGATGAGCAGTTCTTC
j_gene: TRBJ2-1; abundance: once; v_gene: TRBV4-1; d_gene: .; CDR3aa: CASSQDLGRAPFEPRYNEQFF; CDR3nt: TGCGCCAGCAGCCAGGACCTAGGGCGGGCCCCATTCGAGCCCCGCTACAATGAGCAGTTCTTC
j_gene: TRBJ2-5; abundance: .; v_gene: TRBV6-6; d_gene: .; CDR3aa: CASTLQETQYF; CDR3nt: TGTGCCAGCACCCTCCAAGAGACCCAGTACTTC
j_gene: TRBJ2-5; abundance: .; v_gene: TRBV19; d_gene: .; CDR3aa: CASKPSSSETQYF; CDR3nt: TGTGCCAGTAAGCCTAGCTCCAGCGAGACCCAGTACTTC
j_gene: TRBJ2-1; abundance: .; v_gene: TRBV5-1; d_gene: TRBD2; CDR3aa: CASSFRREEYNEQFF; CDR3nt: TGCGCCAGCAGCTTTCGGCGGGAGGAGTACAATGAGCAGTTCTTC